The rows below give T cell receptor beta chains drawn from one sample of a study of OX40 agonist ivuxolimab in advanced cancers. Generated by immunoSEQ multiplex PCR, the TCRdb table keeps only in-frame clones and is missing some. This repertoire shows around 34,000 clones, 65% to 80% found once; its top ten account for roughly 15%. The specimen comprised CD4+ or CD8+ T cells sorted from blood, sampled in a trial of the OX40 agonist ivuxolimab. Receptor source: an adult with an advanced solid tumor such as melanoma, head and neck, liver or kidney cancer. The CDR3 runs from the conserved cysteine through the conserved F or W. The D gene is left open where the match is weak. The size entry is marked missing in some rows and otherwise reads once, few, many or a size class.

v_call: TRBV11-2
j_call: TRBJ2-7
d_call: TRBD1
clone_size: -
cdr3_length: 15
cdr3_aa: CASSLGQLLSYEQYF
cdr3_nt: TGTGCCAGCAGCTTGGGACAGCTTCTGTCCTACGAGCAGTACTTC

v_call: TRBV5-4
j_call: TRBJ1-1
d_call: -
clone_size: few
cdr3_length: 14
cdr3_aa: CASSLGGVETEAFF
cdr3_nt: TGTGCCAGCAGCTTGGGTGGGGTTGAAACTGAAGCTTTCTTT

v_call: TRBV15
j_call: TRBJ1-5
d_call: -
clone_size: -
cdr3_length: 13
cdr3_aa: CATSTGRGQPQHF
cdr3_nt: TGTGCCACCAGCACCGGCCGAGGGCAGCCCCAGCATTTT

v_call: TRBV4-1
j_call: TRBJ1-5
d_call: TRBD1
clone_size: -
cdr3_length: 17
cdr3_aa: CASSQDGNRGRDQPQHF
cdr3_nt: TGCGCCAGCAGCCAAGATGGGAACAGGGGGCGCGATCAGCCCCAGCATTTT

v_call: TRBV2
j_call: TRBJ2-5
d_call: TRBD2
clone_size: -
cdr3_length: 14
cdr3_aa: CATSGGLAQETQYF
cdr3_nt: TGTGCCACTTCGGGGGGGCTAGCCCAAGAGACCCAGTACTTC

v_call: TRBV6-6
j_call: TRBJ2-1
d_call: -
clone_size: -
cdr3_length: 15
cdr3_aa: CASRPRTGGNNEQFF
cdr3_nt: TGTGCCAGCAGACCCCGGACTGGAGGGAACAATGAGCAGTTCTTC

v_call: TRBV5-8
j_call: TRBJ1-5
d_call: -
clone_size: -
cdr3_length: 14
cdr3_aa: CASSPPMGNQPQHF
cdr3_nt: TGTGCCAGCAGCCCCCCTATGGGGAATCAGCCCCAGCATTTT

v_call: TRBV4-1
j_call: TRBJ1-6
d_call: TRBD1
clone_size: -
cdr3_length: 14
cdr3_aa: CASSQADRDSPLHF
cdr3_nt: TGCGCCAGCAGCCAGGCAGACAGGGATTCACCCCTCCACTTT

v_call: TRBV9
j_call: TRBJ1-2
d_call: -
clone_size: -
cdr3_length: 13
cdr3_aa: CASSVGTNYGYTF
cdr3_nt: TGTGCCAGCAGCGTAGGGACAAACTATGGCTACACCTTC

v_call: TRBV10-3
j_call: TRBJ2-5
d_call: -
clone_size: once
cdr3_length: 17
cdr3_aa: CAISERIGGSSRETQYF
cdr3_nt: TGTGCCATCAGTGAAAGGATAGGTGGTAGTAGCAGGGAGACCCAGTACTTC

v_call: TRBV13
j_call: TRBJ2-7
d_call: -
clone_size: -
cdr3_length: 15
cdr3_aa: CASSRAYRVPYEQYF
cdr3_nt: TGTGCCAGCAGCCGAGCTTACAGGGTACCCTACGAGCAGTACTTC

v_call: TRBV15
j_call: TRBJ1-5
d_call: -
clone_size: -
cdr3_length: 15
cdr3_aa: CATSREPRGNQPQHF
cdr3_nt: TGTGCCACCAGCAGAGAGCCACGGGGTAATCAGCCCCAGCATTTT

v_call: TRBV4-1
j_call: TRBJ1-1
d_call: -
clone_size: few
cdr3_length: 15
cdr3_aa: CASSQGGTWDTEAFF
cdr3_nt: TGCGCCAGCAGCCAAGGAGGGACTTGGGACACTGAAGCTTTCTTT

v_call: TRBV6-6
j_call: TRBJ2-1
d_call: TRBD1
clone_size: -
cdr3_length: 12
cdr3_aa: CASQGDGNEQFF
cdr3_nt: TGTGCCAGCCAGGGGGACGGCAATGAGCAGTTCTTC

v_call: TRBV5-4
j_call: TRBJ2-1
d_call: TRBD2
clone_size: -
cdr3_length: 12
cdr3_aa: CASGLADNEQFF
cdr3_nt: TGCGCCAGCGGACTAGCGGATAATGAGCAGTTCTTC

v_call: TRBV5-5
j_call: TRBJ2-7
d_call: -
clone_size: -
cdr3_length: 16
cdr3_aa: CASSWPTGLSSYEQYF
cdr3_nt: TGTGCCAGCAGCTGGCCGACTGGACTTAGCTCCTACGAGCAGTACTTC

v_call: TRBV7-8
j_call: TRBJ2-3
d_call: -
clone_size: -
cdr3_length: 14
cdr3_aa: CASSNRGRRNTQYF
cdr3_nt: TGTGCCAGCAGCAACCGGGGCAGACGAAATACGCAGTATTTT

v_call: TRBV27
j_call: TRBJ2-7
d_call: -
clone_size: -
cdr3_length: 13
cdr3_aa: CASSFTGLEEQYF
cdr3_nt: TGTGCCAGCAGTTTTACAGGACTCGAAGAGCAGTACTTC

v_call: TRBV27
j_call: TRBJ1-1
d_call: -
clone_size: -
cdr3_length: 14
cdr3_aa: CASSQQGRHTEAFF
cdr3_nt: TGTGCCAGCAGTCAACAGGGACGGCACACTGAAGCTTTCTTT

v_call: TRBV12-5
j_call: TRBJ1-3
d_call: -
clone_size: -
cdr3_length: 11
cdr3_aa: CDDTGGNTIYF
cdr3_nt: TGTGATGATACAGGAGGAAACACCATATATTTT

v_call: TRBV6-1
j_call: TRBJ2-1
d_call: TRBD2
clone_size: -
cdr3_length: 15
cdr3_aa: CASIQRTSGGNEQFF
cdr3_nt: TGTGCCAGCATTCAAAGGACTAGCGGGGGAAATGAGCAGTTCTTC

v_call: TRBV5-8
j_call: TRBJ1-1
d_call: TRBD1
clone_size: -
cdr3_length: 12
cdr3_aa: CASSSPGQRAFF
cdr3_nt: TGTGCCAGCAGCTCTCCGGGACAGAGAGCTTTCTTT

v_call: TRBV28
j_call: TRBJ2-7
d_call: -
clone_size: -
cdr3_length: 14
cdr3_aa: CASSLYRMGGEQYF
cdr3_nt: TGTGCCAGCAGTTTATACCGAATGGGGGGCGAGCAGTACTTC

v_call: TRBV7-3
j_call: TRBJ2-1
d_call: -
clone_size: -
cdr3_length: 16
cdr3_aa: CASSPRASALQGEQFF
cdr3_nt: TGTGCCAGCAGCCCGAGGGCTAGCGCTTTACAGGGTGAGCAGTTCTTC

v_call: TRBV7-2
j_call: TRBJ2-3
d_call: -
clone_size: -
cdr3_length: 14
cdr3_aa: CASSLGAGGDTQYF
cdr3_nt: TGTGCCAGCAGCTTGGGGGCCGGGGGAGATACGCAGTATTTT

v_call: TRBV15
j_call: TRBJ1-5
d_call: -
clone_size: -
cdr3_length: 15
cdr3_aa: CATSRDPRGNQPQHF
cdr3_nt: TGTGCCACCAGCAGAGATCCCAGGGGTAATCAGCCCCAGCATTTT

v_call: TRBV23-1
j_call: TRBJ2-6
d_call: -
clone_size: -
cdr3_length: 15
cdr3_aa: CASTDTCSGANVLTF
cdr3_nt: TGCGCCAGCACGGACACCTGCTCTGGGGCCAACGTCCTGACTTTC

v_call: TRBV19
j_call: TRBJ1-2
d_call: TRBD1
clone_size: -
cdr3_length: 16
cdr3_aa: CASSIVGDSPNYGYTF
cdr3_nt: TGTGCCAGTAGTATAGTAGGGGACAGCCCTAACTATGGCTACACCTTC

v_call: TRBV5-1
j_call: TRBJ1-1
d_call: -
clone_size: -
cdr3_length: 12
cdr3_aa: CASSLEGVAAFF
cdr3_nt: TGCGCCAGCAGCTTGGAAGGGGTTGCAGCTTTCTTT

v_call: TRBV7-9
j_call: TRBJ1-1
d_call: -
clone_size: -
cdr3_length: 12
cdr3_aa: CASKQPNTEAFF
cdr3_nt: TGTGCCAGTAAACAACCGAACACTGAAGCTTTCTTT

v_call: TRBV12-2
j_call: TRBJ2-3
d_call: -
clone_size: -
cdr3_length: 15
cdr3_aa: CASRWECGSTDTQYF
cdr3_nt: TGTGCAAGTCGCTGGGAATGCGGGAGCACAGATACGCAGTATTTT

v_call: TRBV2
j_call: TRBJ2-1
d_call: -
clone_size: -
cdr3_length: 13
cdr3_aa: CASSGLRGNEQFF
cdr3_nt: TGTGCCAGCAGTGGGCTTCGAGGCAATGAGCAGTTCTTC

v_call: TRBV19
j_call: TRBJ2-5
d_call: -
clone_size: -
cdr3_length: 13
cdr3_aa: CASSPRQKETQYF
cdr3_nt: TGTGCCAGTAGCCCACGTCAAAAAGAGACCCAGTACTTC

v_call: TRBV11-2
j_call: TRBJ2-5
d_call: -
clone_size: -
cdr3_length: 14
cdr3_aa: CASSPSGSQETQYF
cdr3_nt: TGTGCCAGCAGCCCCAGTGGCAGTCAAGAGACCCAGTACTTC

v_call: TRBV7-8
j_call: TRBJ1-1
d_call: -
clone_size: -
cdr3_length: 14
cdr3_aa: CASSLAYRATEAFF
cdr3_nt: TGTGCCAGCAGCTTAGCTTACAGGGCCACTGAAGCTTTCTTT

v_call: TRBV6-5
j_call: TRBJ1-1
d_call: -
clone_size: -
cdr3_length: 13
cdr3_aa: CASSYGEFTEAFF
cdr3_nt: TGTGCCAGCAGTTACGGGGAATTCACTGAAGCTTTCTTT

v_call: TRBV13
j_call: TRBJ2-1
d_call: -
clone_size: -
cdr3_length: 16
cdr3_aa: CASSVVGGRVYNEQFF
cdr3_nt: TGTGCCAGCAGCGTGGTGGGGGGCCGGGTTTACAATGAGCAGTTCTTC

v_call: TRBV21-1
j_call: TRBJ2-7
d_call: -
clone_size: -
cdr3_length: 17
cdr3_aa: CASSKYRTASYTYEQYF
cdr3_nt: TGTGCCAGCAGCAAATACCGGACCGCCTCATATACCTACGAGCAGTACTTC

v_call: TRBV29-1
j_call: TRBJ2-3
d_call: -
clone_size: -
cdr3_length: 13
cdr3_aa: CSVDGGATDTQYF
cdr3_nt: TGCAGCGTTGACGGGGGAGCCACAGATACGCAGTATTTT

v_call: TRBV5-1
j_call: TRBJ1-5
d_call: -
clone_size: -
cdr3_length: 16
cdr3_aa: CASSFKRDYSNQPQHF
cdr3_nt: TGCGCCAGCAGCTTTAAGAGGGACTATAGCAATCAGCCCCAGCATTTT

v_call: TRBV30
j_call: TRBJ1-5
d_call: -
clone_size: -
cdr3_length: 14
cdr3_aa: CAWSAGSPNQPQHF
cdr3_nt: TGTGCCTGGAGTGCTGGGAGTCCCAATCAGCCCCAGCATTTT

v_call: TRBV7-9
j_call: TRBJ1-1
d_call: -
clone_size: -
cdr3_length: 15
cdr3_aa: CASSPLRGGYTEAFF
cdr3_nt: TGTGCCAGCAGCCCACTTAGGGGTGGATACACTGAAGCTTTCTTT

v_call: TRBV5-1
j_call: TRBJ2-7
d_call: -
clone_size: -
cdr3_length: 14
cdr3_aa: CASSLAPQGYEQYF
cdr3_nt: TGCGCCAGCAGCTTGGCCCCGCAGGGCTACGAGCAGTACTTC

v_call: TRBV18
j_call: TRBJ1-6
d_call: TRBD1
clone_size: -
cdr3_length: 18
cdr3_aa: CASSPGTGDRPYNSPLHF
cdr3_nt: TGTGCCAGCTCACCTGGAACAGGGGATCGTCCGTATAATTCACCCCTCCACTTT